A selection of T cell receptor beta chains follows, all from one sample in a study of cytomegalovirus exposure and HLA in healthy donors. Assay used: immunoSEQ multiplex PCR; TCRdb lists only in-frame clones, some missing. In the table there are about 180,000 clones, roughly 88% of which are singletons. Sequencing used PBMCs. The receptors were sampled from a girl aged 2-10 years in good health and CMV-seropositive. The CDR3 runs from the conserved cysteine through the conserved F or W.

v_gene: TRBV28
CDR3aa: CASSSIDTSYTEAFF

v_gene: TRBV6-5
CDR3aa: CASRRTSGRTDTQYF

v_gene: TRBV2
CDR3aa: CASTRQGSWTEAFF

v_gene: TRBV19
CDR3aa: CASSTQAGGPDTQYF

v_gene: TRBV2
CDR3aa: CASSEHGLAGGVMNEQYF

v_gene: TRBV7-9
CDR3aa: CASLSGGPETQYF

v_gene: TRBV30
CDR3aa: CASILAGGGETQYF

v_gene: TRBV5-4
CDR3aa: CASTGASLGYTF

v_gene: TRBV11-2
CDR3aa: CASSPDWFNTEAFF

v_gene: TRBV27
CDR3aa: CASSLKTGSTEAFF

v_gene: TRBV6-6
CDR3aa: CAGWGSEQNTEAFF

v_gene: TRBV7-6
CDR3aa: CASSSLRGPNTGELFF

v_gene: TRBV6-5
CDR3aa: CASSNRGFGNEKLFF

v_gene: TRBV5-4
CDR3aa: CASSGQGLDGYTF

v_gene: TRBV19
CDR3aa: CASSKLAGAYEQYF

v_gene: TRBV11-2
CDR3aa: CASRKPGQGSGANVLTF

v_gene: TRBV11-3
CDR3aa: CASSLTGTNEKLFF

v_gene: TRBV18
CDR3aa: CASSPLGDLTDTQYF

v_gene: TRBV5-4
CDR3aa: CASSPPTVSYTEAFF

v_gene: TRBV5-1
CDR3aa: CASSWGLAGENTEAFF

v_gene: TRBV11-2
CDR3aa: CASSSRDLPGLADYEQYF

v_gene: TRBV7-3
CDR3aa: CASSFFRGSYNEQFF

v_gene: TRBV11-3
CDR3aa: CASSSGLATDTQYF

v_gene: TRBV11-3
CDR3aa: CASSSGRGTGELFF

v_gene: TRBV10-3
CDR3aa: CAIRPLADQETQYF

v_gene: TRBV7-3
CDR3aa: CASSLTPTSGQETQYF

v_gene: TRBV28
CDR3aa: CASSSHSGRAVGGELFF

v_gene: TRBV19
CDR3aa: CASSTPGQWSNQPQHF